This TCR beta chain emerged from a study of T cell responses to AZD1222 COVID-19 vaccine. About the research overall: Second doses that came at about 4 or about 12 weeks were put together.

This clone showed up just once. Its target is not known. Overall study findings and caveats: Just a handful of people given AZD1222 tested seropositive at baseline. Targets within unmutated variant regions were reportedly found for nearly half of spike-specific TCRs. The study found vaccine-associated CD4 TCRs spanning spike, dominant at 160-218 and 743-854.

Germline CDR1 SGDLS, CDR2 YYNGEE. The junction had 4 bases not matched to a gene; V was cut back by 0 bases and J by 1 base. The CDR3 has 15 amino acids. Libraries were prepared by immunoSEQ multiplex PCR; TCRdb keeps only in-frame clonotypes and omits some of them. The table includes about 160,000 clones, about nine tenths detected once. The chain recombines TRBV9 with TRBJ2-7; TRBD2 aligns across 7 bases. Sequenced material: peripheral blood, taken on day 0 of AZD1222 vaccination. The TCR sequence derives from an adult in good health. CDR3 DNA sequence: TGTGCCAGCAGCGTAGCGGCTAGCGGATCCTACGAGCAGTACTTC. Its protein is CASSVAASGSYEQYF.